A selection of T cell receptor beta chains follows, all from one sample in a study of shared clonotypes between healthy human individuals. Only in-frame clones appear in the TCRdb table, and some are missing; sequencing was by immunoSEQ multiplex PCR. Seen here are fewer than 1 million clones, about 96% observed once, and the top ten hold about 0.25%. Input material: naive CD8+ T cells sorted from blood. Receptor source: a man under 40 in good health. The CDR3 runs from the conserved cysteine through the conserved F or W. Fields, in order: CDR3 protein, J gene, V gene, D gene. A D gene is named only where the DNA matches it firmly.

cdr3_aa: CASSPPVMGRTYEQYF
j_call: TRBJ2-7
v_call: TRBV7-6
d_call: -

cdr3_aa: CSGLGEDTQYF
j_call: TRBJ2-3
v_call: TRBV29-1
d_call: -

cdr3_aa: CSVGTSSGRAYEQYF
j_call: TRBJ2-7
v_call: TRBV29-1
d_call: TRBD2

cdr3_aa: CASSFDRTEQFF
j_call: TRBJ2-1
v_call: TRBV13
d_call: -

cdr3_aa: CSVGQGKQFF
j_call: TRBJ2-1
v_call: TRBV29-1
d_call: TRBD1

cdr3_aa: CASSLGRDPSYEQYF
j_call: TRBJ2-7
v_call: TRBV5-4
d_call: -

cdr3_aa: CASSFGAETEAFF
j_call: TRBJ1-1
v_call: TRBV7-9
d_call: -

cdr3_aa: CSCWGTGLDEQYF
j_call: TRBJ2-7
v_call: TRBV29-1
d_call: TRBD1

cdr3_aa: CASSQGRNTGELFF
j_call: TRBJ2-2
v_call: TRBV27
d_call: -

cdr3_aa: CASSLQNTGNYEQYF
j_call: TRBJ2-7
v_call: TRBV5-1
d_call: -

cdr3_aa: CASSSERDRGCGYEQYF
j_call: TRBJ2-7
v_call: TRBV7-7
d_call: TRBD1

cdr3_aa: CASRQTGTKAFF
j_call: TRBJ1-1
v_call: TRBV6-5
d_call: TRBD1

cdr3_aa: CASSDLTGSNEKLFF
j_call: TRBJ1-4
v_call: TRBV6-1
d_call: TRBD1

cdr3_aa: CASSAGTSGTINEQFF
j_call: TRBJ2-1
v_call: TRBV7-9
d_call: TRBD2

cdr3_aa: CASSSTAGEKLFF
j_call: TRBJ1-4
v_call: TRBV27
d_call: -

cdr3_aa: CASSLETDRETQYF
j_call: TRBJ2-5
v_call: TRBV7-9
d_call: -

cdr3_aa: CASSLGNQWDETQYF
j_call: TRBJ2-5
v_call: TRBV11-2
d_call: -

cdr3_aa: CASSETMGITGELFF
j_call: TRBJ2-2
v_call: TRBV7-6
d_call: -

cdr3_aa: CASSFFGGNYEQYF
j_call: TRBJ2-7
v_call: TRBV5-1
d_call: -

cdr3_aa: CASSEGTDYYGYTF
j_call: TRBJ1-2
v_call: TRBV6-1
d_call: -

cdr3_aa: CASSSGTLNTDTQYF
j_call: TRBJ2-3
v_call: TRBV6-5
d_call: -

cdr3_aa: CASGSGRVFYEQYF
j_call: TRBJ2-7
v_call: TRBV27
d_call: TRBD2

cdr3_aa: CSVEDPRDYEQYF
j_call: TRBJ2-7
v_call: TRBV29-1
d_call: -

cdr3_aa: CSVEEAPGADTQYF
j_call: TRBJ2-3
v_call: TRBV29-1
d_call: -

cdr3_aa: CASSAPGQGIYEQYF
j_call: TRBJ2-7
v_call: TRBV5-6
d_call: TRBD1

cdr3_aa: CASSLGGGMNTEAFF
j_call: TRBJ1-1
v_call: TRBV28
d_call: -

cdr3_aa: CSVGEGVSYGYTF
j_call: TRBJ1-2
v_call: TRBV29-1
d_call: -

cdr3_aa: CASSFGGETQYF
j_call: TRBJ2-5
v_call: TRBV28
d_call: -

cdr3_aa: CASSSGQGATYEAFF
j_call: TRBJ1-1
v_call: TRBV7-9
d_call: TRBD1

cdr3_aa: CASSTDRANNEQFF
j_call: TRBJ2-1
v_call: TRBV10-1
d_call: TRBD1

cdr3_aa: CASFRGNEQFF
j_call: TRBJ2-1
v_call: TRBV28
d_call: -

cdr3_aa: CASPGHPNYGYTF
j_call: TRBJ1-2
v_call: TRBV7-9
d_call: -

cdr3_aa: CASSFFGETQYF
j_call: TRBJ2-5
v_call: TRBV11-3
d_call: -

cdr3_aa: CASSGGQFNQPQHF
j_call: TRBJ1-5
v_call: TRBV9
d_call: TRBD1

cdr3_aa: CASSYSGTGAKQYF
j_call: TRBJ2-7
v_call: TRBV6-5
d_call: TRBD1

cdr3_aa: CASSPALSYEQYF
j_call: TRBJ2-7
v_call: TRBV19
d_call: -

cdr3_aa: CASSPGTDGTYEQYF
j_call: TRBJ2-7
v_call: TRBV6-6
d_call: -

cdr3_aa: CASSFGTGPYNEQFF
j_call: TRBJ2-1
v_call: TRBV9
d_call: TRBD1

cdr3_aa: CASSQEQGPAYEQYF
j_call: TRBJ2-7
v_call: TRBV4-1
d_call: -

cdr3_aa: CASSLLAAPRNNEQFF
j_call: TRBJ2-1
v_call: TRBV5-6
d_call: TRBD2

cdr3_aa: CASSTTGPNEQFF
j_call: TRBJ2-1
v_call: TRBV7-9
d_call: -